This T cell receptor (beta chain) originates from a study of T cells in localized non-small cell lung cancer (dated by TCRdb to about 2020). Notes on the research overall: The study examined T cell repertoires in 200 to 300 patients with early-stage NSCLC and compared tumors with uninvolved tumor-adjacent lungs. All 250 or so NSCLC patients in the cohort were treatment-naive and had localized lung tumors that were resected. A mean age of around 66 years was recorded for the NSCLC patients, of whom roughly 130 were male and more than 95 were female. What the authors observed across the whole study: Uninvolved tumor-adjacent lung showed the highest T cell clonality, higher than tumor, which suggests more focused antigenic responses in the uninvolved tumor-adjacent lung. Longer overall survival was associated with higher T cell density in blood, whereas shorter survival was associated with higher clonality in adjacent lung. Because the study design was exploratory, TCR variables were selected using unadjusted p-values without false-discovery rate correction. A median of roughly 60 of the top 100 tumor clones were detected in paired uninvolved adjacent lung, and some 28 of these tumor clones were also found among the top 100 clones of the paired uninvolved adjacent lung. Because multi-region sequencing of the tumors was not done, intratumor heterogeneity could not be ruled out.

At diagnosis, tumor, uninvolved tumor-adjacent lung and peripheral blood were collected and then preserved as a mix of FFPE and fresh-frozen material. Blood samples were analyzed as peripheral blood mononuclear cells for TCR repertoire profiling. TCR beta CDR3 regions were sequenced from DNA using the immunoSEQ Assay. As for the authors' bioinformatics: To compute T cell density, TCR beta template counts were normalized to usable DNA, which was estimated by amplifying housekeeping genes. Richness was estimated using the preseqR package, with extrapolation to 400,000 templates for PBMC samples and to 120,000 templates for tissue samples. Clonality was defined by subtracting Pielou's evenness from one. Differential abundance testing on productive amino-acid clonotypes, with a minimum total count of 5 and an alpha of 0.1, was used to identify tissue-enriched TCRs. The Jaccard Index and the Morisita Overlap Index were used to measure how much the repertoires overlapped between compartments. GLIPH grouped TCR beta CDR3s together with public tetramer-defined viral CDR3s, and a viral motif had to include at least three viral sequences and show V-gene enrichment. Held by TCRdb, this immuneACCESS table contains in-frame sequences only and omits some clones. Under half of the omission traces to an unresolved V gene where checked; the cause of the rest is unknown. That table is the source of V, J and clone size, and D and trimming were worked out from the DNA. This sample gives about 51,000 clones in total; 81% of them show up just once. Clones ranked in the top ten supply 17% of the sample.

The germline V end is reduced by 5 bases and the J end by 1 base; junction bases left unmatched: 4. CDR1 SNHLY and CDR2 FYNNEI are derived from the germline V gene. From cysteine to phenylalanine, the CDR3 is 15 amino acids long. Kept here is only the CDR3 DNA, which spans 45 bases and is read in frame from base 1. Regarding this clone: Its binding antigen is unknown. Within one base of it there is no much larger clone, and no base qualities were kept.

The sequence derives from a man between 40 and 75 years old with stage III lung adenocarcinoma. The source material was peripheral blood mononuclear cells, sampled before any cancer treatment. The sequence is built from TRBV2 and TRBJ2-5, and 10 junction bases match TRBD1. The bases read TGTGCCAGCAGTTGGGACAGGGGTGGCCAAGAGACCCAGTACTTC. Its product reads: CASSWDRGGQETQYF. The CDR3, completed at both ends by the reference TRBV2 and TRBJ2-5 genes, gives the full variable domain EPEVTQTPSHQVTQMGQEVILRCVPISNHLYFYWYRQILGQKVEFLVSFYNNEISEKSEIFDDQFSVERPDGSNFTLKIRSTKLEDSAMYFCASSWDRGGQETQYFGPGTRLLVL.